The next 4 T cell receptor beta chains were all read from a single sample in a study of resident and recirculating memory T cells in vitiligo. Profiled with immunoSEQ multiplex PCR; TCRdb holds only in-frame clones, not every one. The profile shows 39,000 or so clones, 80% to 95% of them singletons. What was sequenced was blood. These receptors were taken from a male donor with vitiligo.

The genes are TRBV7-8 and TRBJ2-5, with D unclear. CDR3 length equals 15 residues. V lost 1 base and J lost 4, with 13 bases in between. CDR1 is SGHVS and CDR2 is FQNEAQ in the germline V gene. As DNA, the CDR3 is TGTGCCAGCAGCTTAGTAAGCCAACTTAGAGAGACCCAGTACTTC. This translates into CASSLVSQLRETQYF.

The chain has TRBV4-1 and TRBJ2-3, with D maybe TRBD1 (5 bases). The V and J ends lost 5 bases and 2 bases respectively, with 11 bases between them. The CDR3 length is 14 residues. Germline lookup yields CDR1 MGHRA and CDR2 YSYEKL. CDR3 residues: CASSNHRSTDTQYF. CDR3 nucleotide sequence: TGCGCCAGCAGCAACCACAGGTCCACAGATACGCAGTATTTT.

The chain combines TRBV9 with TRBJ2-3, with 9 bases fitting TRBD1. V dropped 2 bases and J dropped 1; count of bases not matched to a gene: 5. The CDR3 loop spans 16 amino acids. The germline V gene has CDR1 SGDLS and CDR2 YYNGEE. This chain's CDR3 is CASSVSDRGGTDTQYF. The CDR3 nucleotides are TGTGCCAGCAGCGTTTCGGACAGGGGTGGCACAGATACGCAGTATTTT.

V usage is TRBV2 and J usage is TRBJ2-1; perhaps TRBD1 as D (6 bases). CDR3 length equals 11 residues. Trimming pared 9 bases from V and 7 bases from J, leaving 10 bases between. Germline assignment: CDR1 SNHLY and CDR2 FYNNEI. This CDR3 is CASGGLNEQFF. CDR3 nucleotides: TGTGCCAGTGGGGGCTTAAATGAGCAGTTCTTC.